The present T cell receptor (beta chain) was sequenced within a study of shared clonotypes between healthy human individuals. The V gene end was trimmed by 4 bases and the J gene end by 4 bases; junction bases not matched to a gene: 10. The CDR3 extends over 16 amino acids. Germline V gene data show CDR1 as MNHNS and CDR2 as SASEGT. Findings and limits, study-wide: In several donors, roughly 5.2% of naive CD4 clonotypes appeared in common.

Using immunoSEQ multiplex PCR, the repertoire was profiled, and TCRdb retains in-frame clones only, with some absent. The sample contains approximately 600,000 clones, around 95% of which appear only once. In the naive CD8 group, cells lacked CD45RO and were positively selected for CCR7, so terminally differentiated effector memory CD45RA+ cells were left out. Comments on this clone: The antigen is unknown.

Sequences were obtained from naive CD8+ T cells sorted from blood. V and J are TRBV6-1 and TRBJ2-1; the match to TRBD2 covers 7 bases. This clonotype originated in a woman in her 30s in good health. The CDR3 DNA reads TGTGCCAGCAGTGTCGCGGGAGTTATCCAATACAATGAGCAGTTCTTC. It encodes CASSVAGVIQYNEQFF.